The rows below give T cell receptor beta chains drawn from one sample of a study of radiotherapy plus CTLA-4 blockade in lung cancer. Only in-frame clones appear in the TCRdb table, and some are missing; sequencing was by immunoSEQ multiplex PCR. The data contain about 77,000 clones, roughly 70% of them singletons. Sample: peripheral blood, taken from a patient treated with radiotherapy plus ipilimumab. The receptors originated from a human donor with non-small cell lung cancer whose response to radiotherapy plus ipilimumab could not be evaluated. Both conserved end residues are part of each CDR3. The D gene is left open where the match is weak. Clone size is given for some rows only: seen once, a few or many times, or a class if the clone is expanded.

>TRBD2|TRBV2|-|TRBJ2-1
CASSEIVGTSGRVAYNEQFF
TGTGCCAGCAGTGAGATAGTGGGGACTAGCGGGAGGGTCGCCTACAATGAGCAGTTCTTC
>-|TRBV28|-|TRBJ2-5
CASSFLLEQYF
TGTGCCAGCAGTTTTCTTCTAGAGCAGTACTTC
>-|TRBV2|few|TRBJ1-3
CASSEVAGNTIYF
TGTGCCAGCAGTGAAGTAGCGGGAAACACCATATATTTT
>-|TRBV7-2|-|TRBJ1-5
CASSLGVSGQPQHF
TGTGCCAGCAGCTTAGGGGTGTCGGGTCAGCCCCAGCATTTT
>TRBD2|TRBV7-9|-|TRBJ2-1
CASSLGTSGRAEQFF
TGTGCCAGCAGCTTAGGTACTAGCGGGAGGGCCGAGCAGTTCTTC
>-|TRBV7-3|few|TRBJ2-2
CASSLQGLTGELFF
TGTGCCAGCAGCTTACAGGGGTTAACCGGGGAGCTGTTTTTT
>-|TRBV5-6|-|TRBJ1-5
CASSLARYGPQHF
TGTGCCAGCAGCTTGGCGAGGTATGGGCCCCAGCATTTT
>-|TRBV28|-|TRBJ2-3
CASSLGEVVGTAFSTDTQYF
TGTGCCAGCAGTTTAGGGGAGGTTGTCGGGACAGCCTTTAGCACAGATACGCAGTATTTT
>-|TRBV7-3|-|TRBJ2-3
CASSSGEWGGTDTQYF
TGTGCCAGCAGCTCGGGGGAGTGGGGGGGCACAGATACGCAGTATTTT
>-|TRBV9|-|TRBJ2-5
CASSVRLGGAQYF
TGTGCCAGCAGCGTTCGCCTAGGCGGGGCCCAGTACTTC
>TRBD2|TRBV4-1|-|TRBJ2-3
CASSQVQRGGQEDTQYF
TGCGCCAGCAGCCAAGTGCAGCGGGGGGGCCAGGAAGATACGCAGTATTTT
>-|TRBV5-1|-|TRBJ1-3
CASSLASGSGNTIYF
TGCGCCAGCAGCTTGGCATCAGGCTCTGGAAACACCATATATTTT
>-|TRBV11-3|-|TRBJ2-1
CASSLAHLEQFF
TGTGCCAGCAGCTTAGCCCACTTGGAGCAGTTCTTC
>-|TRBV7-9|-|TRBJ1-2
CASSPAGGLYGYTF
TGTGCCAGCAGCCCCGCCGGGGGGCTCTATGGCTACACCTTC
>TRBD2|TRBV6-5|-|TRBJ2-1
CASSLTGLAANEQFF
TGTGCCAGCAGTTTAACGGGACTAGCGGCGAATGAGCAGTTCTTC
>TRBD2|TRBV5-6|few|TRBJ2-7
CASSLPSGAYEQYF
TGTGCCAGCAGCCTACCTAGCGGAGCCTACGAGCAGTACTTC
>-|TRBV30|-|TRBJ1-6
CAWSSQNNSPLHF
TGTGCCTGGAGTTCGCAGAATAATTCACCCCTCCACTTT
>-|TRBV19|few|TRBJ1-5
CASSYRALTNSNQPQHF
TGTGCCAGTAGCTACAGGGCCCTCACTAATAGCAATCAGCCCCAGCATTTT
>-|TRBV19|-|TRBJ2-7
CASSRPGSTYEQYF
TGTGCCAGTAGTCGTCCAGGGTCCACCTACGAGCAGTACTTC
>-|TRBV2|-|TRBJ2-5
CASSDLFRGAGETQYF
TGTGCCAGCAGTGACCTCTTCAGGGGGGCCGGGGAGACCCAGTACTTC
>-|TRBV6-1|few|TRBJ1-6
CASTQAFNSPLHF
TGTGCCAGCACGCAAGCCTTTAATTCACCCCTCCACTTT
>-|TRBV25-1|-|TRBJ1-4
CASQRTQNEKLFF
TGTGCCAGCCAGCGGACCCAGAATGAAAAACTGTTTTTT
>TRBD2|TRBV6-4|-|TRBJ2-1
CASSDSLAGGLQFF
TGTGCCAGCAGTGACTCCCTAGCGGGGGGCTTACAGTTCTTC
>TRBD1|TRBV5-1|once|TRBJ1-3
CASSLVGTAGNTIYF
TGCGCCAGCAGCTTGGTTGGGACAGCTGGAAACACCATATATTTT
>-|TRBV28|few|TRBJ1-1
CASSPIYRAGNTEAFF
TGTGCCAGCAGTCCTATCTACAGGGCCGGGAACACTGAAGCTTTCTTT
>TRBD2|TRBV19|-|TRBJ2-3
CASSMGGLAGPDTQYF
TGTGCCAGTAGTATGGGGGGACTAGCGGGACCAGATACGCAGTATTTT
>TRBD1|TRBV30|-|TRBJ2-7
CAWSVRDRGGYEQYF
TGTGCCTGGAGTGTACGGGACAGGGGAGGATACGAGCAGTACTTC
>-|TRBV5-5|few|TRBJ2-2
CASSLMAAALTGELFF
TGTGCCAGCAGCTTAATGGCAGCGGCACTTACCGGGGAGCTGTTTTTT
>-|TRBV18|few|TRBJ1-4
CASSAPQGSGGKLFF
TGTGCCAGCTCAGCACCCCAGGGTTCGGGAGGAAAACTGTTTTTT
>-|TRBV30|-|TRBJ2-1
CAWRASRLQQFF
TGTGCCTGGAGGGCTTCCAGACTTCAGCAGTTCTTC
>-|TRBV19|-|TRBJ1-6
CASSIEANAPPLHF
TGTGCCAGTAGTATAGAGGCAAATGCCCCACCCCTCCACTTT
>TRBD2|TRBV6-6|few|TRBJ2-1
CASSYMSGGAYNEQFF
TGTGCCAGCAGTTACATGAGCGGGGGGGCCTACAATGAGCAGTTCTTC
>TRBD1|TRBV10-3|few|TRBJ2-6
CAISIRTGDSSGANVLTF
TGTGCCATCAGTATACGGACAGGAGATAGCTCTGGGGCCAACGTCCTGACTTTC
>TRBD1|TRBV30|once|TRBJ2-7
CAWSVTGGAIYEQYF
TGTGCCTGGAGCGTGACAGGGGGCGCAATCTACGAGCAGTACTTC
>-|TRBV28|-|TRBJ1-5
CATFLQGSNQPQHF
TGTGCCACCTTCCTTCAGGGGAGCAATCAGCCCCAGCATTTT
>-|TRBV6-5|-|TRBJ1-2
CAAGVAGGYTF
TGTGCCGCAGGGGTCGCAGGTGGCTACACCTTC
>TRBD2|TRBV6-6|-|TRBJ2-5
CASSPYLGLVRETQYF
TGTGCCAGCAGTCCCTACTTGGGACTAGTTAGGGAGACCCAGTACTTC
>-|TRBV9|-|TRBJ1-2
CASSVRGGDRGYTF
TGTGCCAGCAGCGTCCGCGGGGGTGACCGTGGCTACACCTTC
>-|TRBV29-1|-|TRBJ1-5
CSFSPTGSHQPQHF
TGCAGCTTCTCACCCACAGGGTCCCACCAGCCCCAGCATTTT
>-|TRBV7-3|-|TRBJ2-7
CASSPTSNYEQYF
TGTGCCAGCAGCCCAACTAGCAACTACGAGCAGTACTTC
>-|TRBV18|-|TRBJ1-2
CASSPSPANLKGYTF
TGTGCCAGCTCCCCCTCACCCGCGAACTTAAAAGGCTACACCTTC
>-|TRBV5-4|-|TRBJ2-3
CASSLARGAGDTQYF
TGTGCCAGCAGCTTGGCCCGGGGAGCTGGAGATACGCAGTATTTT
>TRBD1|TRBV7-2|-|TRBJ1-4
CASSSQTGGHEKLFF
TGTGCCAGCAGCTCTCAGACAGGGGGCCATGAAAAACTGTTTTTT
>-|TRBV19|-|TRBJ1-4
CASSTPGLSGEKLFF
TGTGCCAGTAGTACACCGGGACTATCGGGTGAAAAACTGTTTTTT
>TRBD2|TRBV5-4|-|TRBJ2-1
CASSAGAPVDNEQFF
TGTGCCAGCAGCGCGGGAGCCCCGGTAGACAATGAGCAGTTCTTC
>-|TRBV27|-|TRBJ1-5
CASSKTGRGSNQPQHF
TGTGCCAGCAGTAAAACAGGGCGAGGCTCCAATCAGCCCCAGCATTTT
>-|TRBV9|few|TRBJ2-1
CASSGTEGGGTSYNEQFF
TGTGCCAGCAGCGGGACGGAGGGGGGGGGTACCTCCTACAATGAGCAGTTCTTC
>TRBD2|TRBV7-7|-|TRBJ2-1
CASSLAPGLAGGPTEQFF
TGTGCCAGCAGCTTAGCCCCGGGACTAGCGGGAGGGCCCACTGAGCAGTTCTTC
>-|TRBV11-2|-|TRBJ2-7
CASSLDRGISYEQYF
TGTGCCAGCAGCTTAGACAGGGGCATTTCCTACGAGCAGTACTTC
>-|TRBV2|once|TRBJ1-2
CASSRDAAAGGYTF
TGTGCCAGCAGCCGGGACGCCGCTGCGGGGGGCTACACCTTC
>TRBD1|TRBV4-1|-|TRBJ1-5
CASSQTIQDRGNQPQHF
TGCGCCAGCAGCCAAACAATTCAGGACAGGGGCAATCAGCCCCAGCATTTT
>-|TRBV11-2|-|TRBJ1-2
CASSLDGGLVGGYTF
TGTGCCAGCAGCTTAGATGGAGGGTTAGTTGGTGGCTACACCTTC
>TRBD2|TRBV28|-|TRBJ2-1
CASMTSGRRSYNEQFF
TGTGCCAGTATGACTAGCGGGAGGCGTAGTTACAATGAGCAGTTCTTC
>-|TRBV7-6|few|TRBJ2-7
CASSSIYSYEQYF
TGTGCCAGCAGCTCCATCTACTCCTACGAGCAGTACTTC
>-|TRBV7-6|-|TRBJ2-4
CASSLYPTGDIQYF
TGTGCCAGCAGCTTATACCCTACCGGGGACATTCAGTACTTC
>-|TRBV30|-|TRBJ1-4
CAWSLGGKLFF
TGTGCCTGGAGCCTTGGGGGGAAACTGTTTTTT
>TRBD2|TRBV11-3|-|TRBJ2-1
CASSLAGGVGNEQFF
TGTGCCAGCAGCCTAGCGGGGGGAGTAGGCAATGAGCAGTTCTTC